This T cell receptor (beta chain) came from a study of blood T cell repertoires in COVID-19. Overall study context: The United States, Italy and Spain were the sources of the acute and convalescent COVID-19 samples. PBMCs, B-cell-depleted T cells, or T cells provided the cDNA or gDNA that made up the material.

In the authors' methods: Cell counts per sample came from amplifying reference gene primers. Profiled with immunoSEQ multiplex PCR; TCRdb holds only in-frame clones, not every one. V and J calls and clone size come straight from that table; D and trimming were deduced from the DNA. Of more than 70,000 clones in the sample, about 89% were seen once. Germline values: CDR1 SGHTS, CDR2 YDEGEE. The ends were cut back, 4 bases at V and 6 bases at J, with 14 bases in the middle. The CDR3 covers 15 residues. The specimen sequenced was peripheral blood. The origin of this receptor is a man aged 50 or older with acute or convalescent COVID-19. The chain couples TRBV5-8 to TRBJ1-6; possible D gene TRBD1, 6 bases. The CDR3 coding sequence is TGTGCCAGCAGCCGGGGGGGCCTCGGTAATTCACCCCTCCACTTT. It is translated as CASSRGGLGNSPLHF.